The 28 T cell receptor beta chains reported below all come from one sample, sequenced in a study of OX40 agonist ivuxolimab in advanced cancers. The repertoire was sequenced with immunoSEQ multiplex PCR; TCRdb's copy has only in-frame clones and lacks some. The sample lists tens of thousands of clones, 80% to 95% seen once, with about 0.6% in the top ten. The specimen comprised CD4+ or CD8+ T cells sorted from blood, sampled in a trial of the OX40 agonist ivuxolimab. Receptors originate from an adult with an advanced solid tumor such as melanoma, head and neck, liver or kidney cancer.

This chain joins TRBV5-1 and TRBJ2-7; maybe TRBD2 (5 bases). The germline V and J ends were trimmed by 8 bases and 2 bases, with 17 bases remaining between them. CDR3 length equals 14 residues. Germline CDR1 SGHRS, CDR2 YFSETQ. DNA for the CDR3: TGCGCCAGTGTCCGGGGAGACGGTGCCTACGAGCAGTACTTC. Its translation: CASVRGDGAYEQYF.

This chain uses TRBV21-1 with TRBJ2-7; the table assigns TRBD2, which was not confirmed against the DNA. TRBV21-1 is shown as a pseudogene. The CDR3 is made up of 15 amino acids. CDR3 sequence (DNA): TGTGCCAGCAGCAAACCTAGTGGGAGGACCTACGAGCAGTACTTC. Translation: CASSKPSGRTYEQYF.

V and J are TRBV10-3 and TRBJ2-1; 12 nucleotides line up with TRBD2. V lost 5 bases, J lost 5 bases, and 10 bases stayed unmatched. Germline V gene lookup returns CDR1 ENHRY and CDR2 SYGVKD. This CDR3 has 17 amino acids. In nucleotides, the CDR3 is TGTGCCATCAGTAGGCCTAGCGGGAGGGCCGTTAACAATGAGCAGTTCTTC. This codes for CAISRPSGRAVNNEQFF.

In this sample, this clone turned up a few times. The J gene is TRBJ1-3, the V gene TRBV10-1; D remains unclear. The V and J ends lost 0 bases and 7 bases respectively, with 10 bases between them. Germline values: CDR1 WNHNN, CDR2 SYGVQD (reference sequence). This CDR3 region has 14 residues. CDR3 bases: TGCGCCAGCAGTGAGTCGACGGGGAGCAACACCATATATTTT. Protein sequence: CASSESTGSNTIYF.

The chain has TRBV9 and TRBJ1-2, with TRBD1 as a possible D gene (5 bases). CDR3 length equals 14 residues. Trimming removed 3 bases at V and 2 bases at J, with 11 bases between. CDR1 and CDR2 (germline): SGDLS, YYNGEE. CDR3 nucleotide sequence: TGTGCCAGCAGCGCTCGGGGCCAGAACTATGGCTACACCTTC. Translated: CASSARGQNYGYTF.

The chain employs TRBV28 and TRBJ2-3; D is possibly TRBD1 (7 bases). Germline CDR1 and CDR2: MDHEN and SYDVKM. V gave up 6 bases and J gave up 3 bases, with 19 bases separating them. CDR3 length: 16 amino acids. In DNA, the CDR3 is TGTGCCAGCAGCCTGATTTGGGCAGGGGGGACAGATACGCAGTATTTT. This encodes CASSLIWAGGTDTQYF.

This clone appeared once. The V and J genes are TRBV18 and TRBJ2-7, with 7 bases matching TRBD1. The CDR3 has 15 amino acids. V lost 6 bases, J lost 8 bases, and 16 bases stayed unmatched. Germline V CDR1 and CDR2: KGHSH, LQKENI. CDR3 sequence: CASSPTGDLRSKQYF. Written as DNA, the CDR3 is TGTGCCAGCTCTCCAACAGGGGACCTACGATCAAAGCAGTACTTC.

This rearrangement joins TRBV10-3 to TRBJ2-2; 7 bases map to TRBD1. The CDR3 has 17 residues. The germline gives CDR1 ENHRY, CDR2 SYGVKD. V gave up 10 bases and J gave up 2 bases; unmatched junction bases: 16. The CDR3: CATNDDTTGANTGELFF. For the CDR3, the DNA is TGTGCCACTAACGACGACACCACAGGGGCAAACACCGGGGAGCTGTTTTTT.

The chain joins TRBV7-9 to TRBJ1-1; maybe TRBD1 (5 bases). This CDR3 has 13 residues. Trimming took off 5 bases at V and 1 base at J, with 8 bases between the two ends. Germline CDR1 SEHNR, CDR2 FQNEAQ (reference sequence). DNA of the CDR3: TGTGCCAGCAGCGCCGACAGGAACACTGAAGCTTTCTTT. Translating it yields CASSADRNTEAFF. The full variable domain, rest sourced from reference TRBV7-9 and TRBJ1-1, is DTGVSQNPRHKITKRGQNVTFRCDPISEHNRLYWYRQTLGQGPEFLTYFQNEAQLEKSRLLSDRFSAERPKGSFSTLEIQRTEQGDSAMYLCASSADRNTEAFFGQGTRLTVV.

The rearrangement links TRBV11-2 to TRBJ2-1, with D maybe TRBD2 (6 bases). The V gene's germline CDR1 is SGHAT and CDR2 FQNNGV. Trimming stripped 4 bases from V and 10 bases from J, with 11 bases between. CDR3 length: 12 amino acids. In nucleotides, the CDR3 is TGTGCCAGCAGCTCCTTGGCGGGGGAGCAGTTCTTC. The encoded protein is CASSSLAGEQFF.

This rearrangement joins TRBV2 to TRBJ2-1; 9 positions agree with TRBD1. V lost 8 bases and J lost 9; bases outside the gene matches: 14. The CDR3 length is 15 residues. Germline V CDR1 and CDR2: SNHLY, FYNNEI. The DNA for the CDR3 is TGTGCCAGCTCCACCGGGACAGGGCAGGTGGGTGAGCAGTTCTTC. Residues: CASSTGTGQVGEQFF. The full variable domain, in which reference TRBV2 and TRBJ2-1 provide the parts outside the CDR3, is EPEVTQTPSHQVTQMGQEVILRCVPISNHLYFYWYRQILGQKVEFLVSFYNNEISEKSEIFDDQFSVERPDGSNFTLKIRSTKLEDSAMYFCASSTGTGQVGEQFFGPGTRLTVL.

V gene TRBV6-1 combines with J gene TRBJ2-1; 7 nucleotides agree with TRBD2. V gave up 1 base and J gave up 11 bases; unmatched junction bases: 5. Germline CDR1 MNHNS, CDR2 SASEGT. The CDR3 length is 13 residues. The CDR3 here is CASSEDNGTKQFF. The CDR3 nucleotides read TGTGCCAGCAGTGAAGATAACGGGACTAAGCAGTTCTTC.

The chain has TRBV10-1 and TRBJ2-3, with D uncertain. Germline V gene data show CDR1 as WNHNN and CDR2 as SYGVQD (reference sequence). With 6 bases removed from V and 1 base from J, the gap between germline ends came to 5 bases. The CDR3 spans 12 residues. The DNA for the CDR3 is TGCGCCAGCAGCGTCGGCACAGATACGCAGTATTTT. Protein product: CASSVGTDTQYF.

In nucleotides, the CDR3 is TGCGCCAGCAGCCTCCGGGACAGCTTCAGGAGTTACAATGAGCAGTTCTTC. As protein: CASSLRDSFRSYNEQFF. This chain connects TRBV5-1 to TRBJ2-1; 7 bases align to TRBD1. CDR3 length equals 17 residues. Germline values: CDR1 SGHRS, CDR2 YFSETQ. V was clipped by 4 bases and J by 4 bases; unmatched bases: 14.

The V gene is TRBV27, the J gene TRBJ1-3; D remains unclear. The germline V gene has CDR1 MNHEY and CDR2 SMNVEV (reference sequence). Trimming left V 0 bases short and J 3 bases short, with 3 bases between. The CDR3 sequence is 13 residues long. CDR3 amino acids: CASSLSYGNTIYF. CDR3 DNA: TGTGCCAGCAGTTTATCTTATGGAAACACCATATATTTT.

The genes are TRBV18 and TRBJ2-7; D might be TRBD2 (5 bases). The V gene lost 3 bases and the J gene lost 2 bases, with 8 bases spanning the gap. The CDR3 length is 13 residues. Per germline, CDR1 KGHSH and CDR2 LQKENI. CDR3 bases: TGTGCCAGCTCACCCGGGATCGCCTACGAGCAGTACTTC. This translates into CASSPGIAYEQYF.

This clone was seen a single time. This rearrangement joins TRBV7-9 to TRBJ2-1; 8 bases match TRBD2. Trimming cost V 8 bases and J 0 bases; bases outside gene matches: 3. The germline gives CDR1 SEHNR, CDR2 FQNEAQ (reference sequence). The CDR3 is 14 residues long. CDR3 in DNA: TGTGCCAGCCCGGGGGGGGACTCCTACAATGAGCAGTTCTTC. Amino acids: CASPGGDSYNEQFF.

This clone came up once. The chain recombines TRBV29-1 with TRBJ1-2, with D maybe TRBD1 (5 bases). Trimming removed 5 bases at V and 0 bases at J, with 13 bases between. Germline CDR1 and CDR2: SQVTM and ANQGSEA. This CDR3 has 14 amino acids. CDR3 residues: CSVSPGPANYGYTF. The CDR3 DNA reads as TGCAGCGTTAGCCCGGGGCCAGCTAACTATGGCTACACCTTC. Variable domain in full (rest from reference TRBV29-1 and TRBJ1-2): SAVISQKPSRDICQRGTSLTIQCQVDSQVTMMFWYRQQPGQSLTLIATANQGSEATYESGFVIDKFPISRPNLTFSTLTVSNMSPEDSSIYLCSVSPGPANYGYTFGSGTRLTVV.

The J gene is TRBJ2-7, the V gene TRBV6-5; 7 positions match TRBD2. Germline lookup yields CDR1 MNHEY and CDR2 SVGAGI. The CDR3 loop spans 12 amino acids. With V trimmed by 8 bases and J by 3 bases, 4 bases remained unmatched. CDR3 protein: CASGTGGYEQYF. The CDR3 DNA reads TGTGCCAGCGGAACGGGGGGCTACGAGCAGTACTTC.

The chain has TRBV5-6 and TRBJ1-1; D not certain. The CDR3 is 13 residues long. V lost 4 bases, J lost 3 bases, and 10 bases lay in between. Germline assignment: CDR1 SGHDT and CDR2 YYEEEE. In nucleotides, the CDR3 is TGTGCCAGCAGCCGCCCTCTTGACACTGAAGCTTTCTTT. Protein product: CASSRPLDTEAFF.

J is TRBJ2-6 and V is TRBV7-9; D perhaps matches TRBD1 (6 bases). Trimming took 0 bases from V and 0 from J, leaving 9 bases between them. The CDR3 covers 17 residues. Germline V lookup: CDR1 SEHNR, CDR2 FQNEAQ (reference sequence). The CDR3 nucleotides are TGTGCCAGCAGCTTAGCAGGGGGTGTCTCTGGGGCCAACGTCCTGACTTTC. Translating it yields CASSLAGGVSGANVLTF.

The rearrangement uses TRBV21-1 and TRBJ2-7; the tabulated D call, TRBD2, remains unverified against the DNA. TRBV21-1 is listed as a pseudogene. The CDR3 has 15 residues. Here the CDR3 DNA reads TGTGCCAGCAGGGGACTAGCGGGAGGGATTTGCGAGCAGTACTTC. It codes for CASRGLAGGICEQYF.

The rearrangement links TRBV10-1 to TRBJ2-1; 7 bases align to TRBD1. The V and J ends lost 2 bases and 4 bases, in that order; junction bases with no gene match: 5. The germline CDR1 and CDR2 sequences are WNHNN and SYGVQD (reference sequence). CDR3 length equals 15 residues. CDR3 nucleotide sequence: TGCGCCAGCAGTGAGCAACAGGGGAGATACAATGAGCAGTTCTTC. This sequence encodes CASSEQQGRYNEQFF.

The V and J genes are TRBV5-1 and TRBJ2-5; D unresolved. V was clipped by 7 bases and J by 2 bases, with 6 bases between them. Germline lookup yields CDR1 SGHRS and CDR2 YFSETQ. CDR3 length: 11 residues. The CDR3 loop reads CASALQETQYF. The DNA of the CDR3 is TGCGCCAGCGCGCTACAAGAGACCCAGTACTTC.

This sequence joins TRBV18 and TRBJ1-1, with D perhaps matching TRBD1 (6 bases). Trimming removed 5 bases from V and 3 bases from J, with 16 bases in between. CDR3 length: 15 amino acids. Germline V gene data show CDR1 as KGHSH and CDR2 as LQKENI. CDR3 nucleotide sequence: TGTGCCAGCTCAATACGACAGGACCAATACACTGAAGCTTTCTTT. This translates into CASSIRQDQYTEAFF.

V is TRBV15 and J is TRBJ1-2, with D maybe TRBD1 (6 bases). V lost 1 base and J lost 3, with 18 bases in between. Germline values: CDR1 LNHNV, CDR2 YYDKDF (reference sequence). The CDR3 is 17 residues long. In DNA form, the CDR3 reads TGTGCCACCAGCAGAGGCCAGGGGTCTAGGCTAGACTATGGCTACACCTTC. It translates to CATSRGQGSRLDYGYTF.

The chain couples TRBV5-4 to TRBJ1-4, with 12 bases identical to TRBD1. V dropped 5 bases and J dropped 0; count of bases not matched to a gene: 11. The CDR3 length is 19 residues. Germline CDR1 reads SGHNT; CDR2 reads YYREEE (reference sequence). CDR3 protein: CASSSGTGGLSSTNEKLFF. The CDR3 DNA sequence: TGTGCCAGCAGTTCCGGGACAGGGGGCTTAAGCTCAACTAATGAAAAACTGTTTTTT.

V gene TRBV16 combines with J gene TRBJ2-5, with D possibly matching TRBD2 (6 bases). Trimming left V 0 bases short and J 2 bases short, with 7 bases between. CDR1 and CDR2 (germline): KGHSY, FQNENV. This CDR3 has 14 amino acids. In DNA form, the CDR3 reads TGTGCCAGCAGCCAATCCCGGGGGCAAGAGACCCAGTACTTC. Amino acid sequence: CASSQSRGQETQYF.